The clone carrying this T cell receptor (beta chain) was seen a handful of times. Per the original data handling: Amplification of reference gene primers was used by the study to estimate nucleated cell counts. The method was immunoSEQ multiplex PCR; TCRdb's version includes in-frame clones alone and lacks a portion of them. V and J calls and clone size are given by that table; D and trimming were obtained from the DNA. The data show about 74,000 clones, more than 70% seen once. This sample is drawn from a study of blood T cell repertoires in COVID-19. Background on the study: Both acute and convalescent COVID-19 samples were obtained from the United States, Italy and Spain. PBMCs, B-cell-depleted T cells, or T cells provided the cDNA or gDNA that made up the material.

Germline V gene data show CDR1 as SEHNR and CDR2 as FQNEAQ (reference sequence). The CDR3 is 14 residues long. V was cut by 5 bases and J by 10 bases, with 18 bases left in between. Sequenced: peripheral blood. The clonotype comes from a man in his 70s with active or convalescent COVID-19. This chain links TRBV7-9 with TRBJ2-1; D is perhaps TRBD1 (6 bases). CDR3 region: CASSDSLVGGEQFF. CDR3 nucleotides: TGTGCCAGCAGCGACTCCTTGGTAGGGGGAGAGCAGTTCTTC.